This entry concerns a single TCR beta chain. Antigen specificity is unknown. Time point noted: week 5, during vaccination. The study gave 300 ug of mutant IDH1 20-mer peptide per vaccine dose, with topical imiquimod. This CDR3 contains 14 residues. V was shortened by 2 bases and J by 5 bases, with 12 bases between the two germline ends. CDR1 is SGHTA, CDR2 FQGNSA, per germline. The entry originates in a study of a mutant IDH1 vaccine in newly diagnosed glioma. For the study at large: The start of vaccination came 4-6 weeks after radiotherapy alone, or with temozolomide cycles.

TCRdb keeps only in-frame clones here, not all; method: immunoSEQ multiplex PCR. The sample shows roughly 51,000 clones, around 81% of them seen only once. The sample here was PBMCs, taken from a glioma patient whose treatment included an IDH1 peptide vaccine. This chain connects TRBV7-2 to TRBJ2-5; the D is unclear. The TCR comes from a man in his thirties or forties with glioma. CDR3 DNA sequence: TGTGCCAGCAGCTTAACTTTGGGTTTGGAGACCCAGTACTTC. This translates into CASSLTLGLETQYF.